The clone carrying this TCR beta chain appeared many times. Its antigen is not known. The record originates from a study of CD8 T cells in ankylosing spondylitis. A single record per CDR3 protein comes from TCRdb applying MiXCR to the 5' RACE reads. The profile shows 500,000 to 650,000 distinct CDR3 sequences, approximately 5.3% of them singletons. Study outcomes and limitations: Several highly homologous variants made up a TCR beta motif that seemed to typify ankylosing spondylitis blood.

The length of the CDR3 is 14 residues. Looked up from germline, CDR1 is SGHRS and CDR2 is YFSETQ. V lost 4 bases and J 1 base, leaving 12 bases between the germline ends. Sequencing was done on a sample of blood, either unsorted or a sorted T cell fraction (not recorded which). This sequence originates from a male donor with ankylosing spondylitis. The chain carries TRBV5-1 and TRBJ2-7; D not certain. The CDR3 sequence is CASSHSGGSYEQYF. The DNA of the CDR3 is TGCGCCAGCAGCCATAGTGGCGGTTCCTACGAGCAGTACTTC.